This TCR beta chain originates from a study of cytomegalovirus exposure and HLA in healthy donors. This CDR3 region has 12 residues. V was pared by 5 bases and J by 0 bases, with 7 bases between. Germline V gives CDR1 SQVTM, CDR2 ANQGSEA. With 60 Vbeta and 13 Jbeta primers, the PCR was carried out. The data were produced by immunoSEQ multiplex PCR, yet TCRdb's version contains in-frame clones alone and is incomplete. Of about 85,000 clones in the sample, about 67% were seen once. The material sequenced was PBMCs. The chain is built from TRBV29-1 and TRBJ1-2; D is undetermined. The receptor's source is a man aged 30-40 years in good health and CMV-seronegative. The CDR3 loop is CSVLVPNYGYTF. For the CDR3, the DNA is TGCAGCGTTTTAGTCCCTAACTATGGCTACACCTTC.